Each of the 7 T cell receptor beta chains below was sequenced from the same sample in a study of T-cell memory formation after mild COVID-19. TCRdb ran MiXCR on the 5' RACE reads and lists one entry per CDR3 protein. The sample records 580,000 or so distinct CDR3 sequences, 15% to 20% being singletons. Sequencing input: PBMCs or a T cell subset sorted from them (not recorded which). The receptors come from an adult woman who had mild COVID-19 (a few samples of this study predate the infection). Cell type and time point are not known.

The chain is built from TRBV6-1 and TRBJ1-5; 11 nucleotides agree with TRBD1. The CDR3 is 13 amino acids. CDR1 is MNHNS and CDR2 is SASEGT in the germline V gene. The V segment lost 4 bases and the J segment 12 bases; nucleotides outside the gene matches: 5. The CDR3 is CASSAGTGGLQHF. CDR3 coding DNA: TGTGCCAGCAGTGCTGGGACAGGGGGTCTCCAGCATTTT.

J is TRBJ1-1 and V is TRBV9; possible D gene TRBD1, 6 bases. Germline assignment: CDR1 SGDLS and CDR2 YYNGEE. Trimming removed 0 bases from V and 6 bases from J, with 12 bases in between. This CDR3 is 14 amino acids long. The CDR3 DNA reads TGTGCCAGCAGCGTAGGAACAGGGACGCCTGAAGCTTTCTTT. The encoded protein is CASSVGTGTPEAFF.

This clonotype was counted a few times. CDR3 loop: CASRLDGGHYGYTF. The CDR3, as DNA: TGTGCCAGCAGATTGGACGGGGGCCACTATGGCTACACCTTC. The rearrangement uses TRBV9 and TRBJ1-2, with D possibly matching TRBD1 (6 bases). The CDR3 contains 14 residues. CDR1 is SGDLS and CDR2 is YYNGEE in the germline V gene. Trimming left V 5 bases short and J 3 bases short, with 14 bases between.

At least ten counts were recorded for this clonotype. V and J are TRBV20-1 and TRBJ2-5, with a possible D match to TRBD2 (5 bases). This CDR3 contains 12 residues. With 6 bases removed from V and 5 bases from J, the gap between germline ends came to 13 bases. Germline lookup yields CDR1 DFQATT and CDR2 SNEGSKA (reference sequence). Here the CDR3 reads CSAQQDSETQYF. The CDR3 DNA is TGCAGTGCACAGCAGGACTCGGAGACCCAGTACTTC.

The DNA of the CDR3 is TGTGCCATCAGTGAGTTCGCAGGGAACACTGAAGCTTTCTTT. This codes for CAISEFAGNTEAFF. This chain uses TRBV10-3 with TRBJ1-1; D gene unclear. The germline CDR1 and CDR2 sequences are ENHRY and SYGVKD. CDR3 size: 14 residues. V was shortened by 1 base and J by 1 base, with 7 bases between the two germline ends.

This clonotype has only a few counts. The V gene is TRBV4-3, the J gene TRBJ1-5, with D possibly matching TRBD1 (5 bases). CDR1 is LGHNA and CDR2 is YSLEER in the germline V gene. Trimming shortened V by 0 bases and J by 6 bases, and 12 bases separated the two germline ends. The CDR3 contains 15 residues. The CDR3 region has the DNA TGCGCCAGCAGCCAAGATGGGTTTAGGGGTCAGCCCCAGCATTTT. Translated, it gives CASSQDGFRGQPQHF.

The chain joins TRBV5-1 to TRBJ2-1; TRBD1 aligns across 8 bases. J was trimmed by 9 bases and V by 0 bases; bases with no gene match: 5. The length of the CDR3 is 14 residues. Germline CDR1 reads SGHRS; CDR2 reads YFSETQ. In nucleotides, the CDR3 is TGCGCCAGCAGCTTGGATCCAGGGGGCGGTGAGCAGTTCTTC. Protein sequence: CASSLDPGGGEQFF.